This TCR beta chain came from a study of cytomegalovirus exposure and HLA in healthy donors. Study-wide points: Earlier analysis found most TCR beta V segments productive about 90% or about 30% of the time.

Of note for this clone: Its antigen is not known.

The ends lost 2 bases at V and 6 bases at J; junction bases unmatched: 9. The germline V gene has CDR1 GTSNPN and CDR2 SVGIG (reference sequence). The CDR3 sequence is 14 residues long. The PCR had 60 Vbeta and 13 Jbeta primers. Profiling relied on immunoSEQ multiplex PCR, and the TCRdb table lists in-frame clones only, not all of them. The table has more than 85,000 clones, approximately 72% seen once; the top ten hold 12% to 15%. Healthy donors of bone marrow made up the group. This clonotype was obtained from a male donor in good health and CMV-seropositive. The sequenced sample consisted of PBMCs. This chain connects TRBV30 to TRBJ2-7; 8 bases map to TRBD1. The DNA of the CDR3 is TGTGCCTGGAGTACAGGGGGGCTCGGGATCGAGCAGTACTTC. Its protein is CAWSTGGLGIEQYF.